This T cell receptor (beta chain) was sequenced during a study of shared clonotypes between healthy human individuals. Points from the study as a whole: All-four-donor shared clonotypes had higher generation probabilities than non-shared clonotypes did.

The authors divided CD4+ cells into CD45RA+ naive and CD45RA-negative memory subsets. This clone was detected only once. The antigen is not known. The junction departs from germline at one end; a sequencing error may be responsible. Genomic DNA (from each subset) was split evenly across several immunoSEQ plates. Sequenced by immunoSEQ multiplex PCR; TCRdb stores in-frame clones only, minus some. The sample records a few million clones, approximately 92% being singletons. CDR1 SSHAT and CDR2 FNYEAQ come from the germline V gene (reference sequence). The CDR3 runs to 15 residues. The V and J genes are TRBV7-7 and TRBJ2-5; 12 bases map to TRBD2. The receptor's source is a man aged 18 to 35 in good health. The material sequenced was naive CD4+ T cells sorted from blood. Described subset: CD45RA+ positively selected. The CDR3 DNA reads TGTGCTAGCAGCTCCCTAGCGGGGGGGCAGGAGACCCAGTACTTC. Encoded protein: CASSSLAGGQETQYF.